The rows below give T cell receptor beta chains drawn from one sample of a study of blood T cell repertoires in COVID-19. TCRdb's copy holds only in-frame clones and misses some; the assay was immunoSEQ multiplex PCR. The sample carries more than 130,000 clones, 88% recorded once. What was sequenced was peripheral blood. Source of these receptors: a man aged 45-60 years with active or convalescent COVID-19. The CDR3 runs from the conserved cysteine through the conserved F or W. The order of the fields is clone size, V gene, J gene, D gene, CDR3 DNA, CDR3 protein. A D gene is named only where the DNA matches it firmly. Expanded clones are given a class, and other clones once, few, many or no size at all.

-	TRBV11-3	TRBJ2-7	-	TGTGCCAGCAGCTTAGGGGGACAAGGGGGTGAGCAGTACTTC	CASSLGGQGGEQYF
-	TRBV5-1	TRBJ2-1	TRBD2	TGCGCCAGCAGCTTGGGTAGCGGGCAGGGAAGTAGGTATGAGCAGTTCTTC	CASSLGSGQGSRYEQFF
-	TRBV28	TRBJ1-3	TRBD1	TGTGCCAGCAGTTTTGACAGGGGTACAAACACCATATATTTT	CASSFDRGTNTIYF
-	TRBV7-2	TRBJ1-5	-	TGTGCCGAGGACGGGGTAATTCGGAATCAGCCCCAGCATTTT	CAEDGVIRNQPQHF
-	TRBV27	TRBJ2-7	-	TGTGCCAGCAGTTTTGGGATAGGGGGACCCTACGAGCAGTACTTC	CASSFGIGGPYEQYF
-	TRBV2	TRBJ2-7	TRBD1	TGTGCCAGCAGGAGCCGGGACAGGGGGTCCTACGAGCAGTACTTC	CASRSRDRGSYEQYF
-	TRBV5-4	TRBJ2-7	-	TGTGCCAGCAGCCTGGGGCACGGGTATACGGGCGAGCAGTACTTC	CASSLGHGYTGEQYF
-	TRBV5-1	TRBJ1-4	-	TGCGCCAGCAGCTTGGGGGACATAGCAACTAATGAAAAACTGTTTTTT	CASSLGDIATNEKLFF
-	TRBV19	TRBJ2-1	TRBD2	TGTGCCAGTAGTACCCTCAGGACTAGCGGAGGGCGCAATGAGCAGTTCTTC	CASSTLRTSGGRNEQFF
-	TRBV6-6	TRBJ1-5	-	TGTGCCAGCAGTCAGACATCGCCTCGAAACCAGCCCCAGCATTTT	CASSQTSPRNQPQHF
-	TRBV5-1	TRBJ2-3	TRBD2	TGCGCCAGCAGCTCTCCGGGACTAGCACGAGACACAGATACGCAGTATTTT	CASSSPGLARDTDTQYF
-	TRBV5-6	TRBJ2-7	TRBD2	TGTGCCAGCAGCTCTCGACTAGCGGGAGTTCAGAACGAGCAGTACTTC	CASSSRLAGVQNEQYF
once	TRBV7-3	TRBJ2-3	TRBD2	TGTGCCAGCAGCGACGGACTAGCGGGAGGTCGAGCAGATACGCAGTATTTT	CASSDGLAGGRADTQYF
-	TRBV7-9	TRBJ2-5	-	TGTGCCAGCAGCCCGTGGGCAGGGTTAGAGACCCAGTACTTC	CASSPWAGLETQYF
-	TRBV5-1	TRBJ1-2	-	TGCGCCAGCAGCTTGGTGTTGGCCGGGAAGCCTAACTATGGCTACACCTTC	CASSLVLAGKPNYGYTF
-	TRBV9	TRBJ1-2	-	TGTGCCAGCAGCGTAGGTTTGCAGCAAGGAGACCCTTATGGCTACACCTTC	CASSVGLQQGDPYGYTF
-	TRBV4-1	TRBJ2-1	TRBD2	TGCGCCAGCAGCCCCGGGACTAGCGGGAAACGCAATGAGCAGTTCTTC	CASSPGTSGKRNEQFF
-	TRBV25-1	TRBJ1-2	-	TGTGCCAGCAGTGAATTCACAGGTTATGGCTACACCTTC	CASSEFTGYGYTF
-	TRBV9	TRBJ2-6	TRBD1	TGTGCCAGCAGCGGGACCGGGACAGGGTCCTCTGGGGCCAACGTCCTGACTTTC	CASSGTGTGSSGANVLTF
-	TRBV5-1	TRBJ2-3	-	TGCGCCAGCAGCTTGGCAGGGGGAGGATCTCCAGATACGCAGTATTTT	CASSLAGGGSPDTQYF
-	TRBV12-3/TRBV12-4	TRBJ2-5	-	TGTGCCAGCAGTAGTCAGGGGGAGACCCAGTACTTC	CASSSQGETQYF
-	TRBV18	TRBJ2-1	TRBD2	TGTGCCAGCTCACCACCTCTAATAGCGGGCAACCTTGGGAATGAGCAGTTCTTC	CASSPPLIAGNLGNEQFF
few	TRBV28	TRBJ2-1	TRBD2	TGTGCCAGCAGACCGGGACTAGATATCTTGGATGAGCAGTTCTTC	CASRPGLDILDEQFF
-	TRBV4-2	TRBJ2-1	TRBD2	TGTGCCAGCAGCCAAGCCTTAGCGGGAGCCTACAATGAGCAGTTCTTC	CASSQALAGAYNEQFF
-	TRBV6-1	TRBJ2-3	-	TGTGCCAGCAGTGCGTCCGTGGGGGGAGGCACAGATACGCAGTATTTT	CASSASVGGGTDTQYF
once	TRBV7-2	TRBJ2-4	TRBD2	TGTGCCAGCAGCTTAGGGTCCGCGGGAGGGGAAAACATTCAGTACTTC	CASSLGSAGGENIQYF
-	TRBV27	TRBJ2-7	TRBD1	TGTGCCAGCAGTCTCTGGACAGGGAATTACGAGCAGTACTTC	CASSLWTGNYEQYF
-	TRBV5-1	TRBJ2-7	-	TGCGCCAGCAGCTTGGTCGGAGGGAACTCCTACGAGCAGTACTTC	CASSLVGGNSYEQYF
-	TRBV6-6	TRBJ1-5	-	TGTGCCAGCAGTCCCGCGGGGGGAAGCAATCAGCCCCAGCATTTT	CASSPAGGSNQPQHF